This T cell receptor beta chain was recovered during a study of T cells after yellow fever vaccination. The ends were cut back, 7 bases at V and 11 bases at J, with 17 bases in the middle. The germline V gene encodes CDR1 SQVTM and CDR2 ANQGSEA. This CDR3 is 11 amino acids long. On this clonotype itself: Its antigen is not known.

Study-wide results and caveats: The secondary T-cell response peaked on day 5, not day 15, but was weaker. Few clonotypes appeared in both CD4 and CD8 compartments.

5'RACE template switching produced TCR cDNA carrying a universal primer site and UMIs. One entry per CDR3 protein results from TCRdb running MiXCR on the 5' RACE reads. The sample gives about 320,000 distinct CDR3 sequences, about 10% of which show up once; about 3.5% is in the top ten. The chain employs TRBV29-1 and TRBJ1-1, with D possibly being TRBD1 (6 bases). The sequences come from CD4+ T cells sorted from PBMCs, collected 45 days after the yellow fever booster vaccination. The receptor was isolated from a man aged 18 to 30 who received the YFV17D yellow fever vaccine. Here the CDR3 reads CSGTSGHWAFF. The CDR3 bases are TGCAGCGGGACTTCGGGACACTGGGCTTTCTTT.